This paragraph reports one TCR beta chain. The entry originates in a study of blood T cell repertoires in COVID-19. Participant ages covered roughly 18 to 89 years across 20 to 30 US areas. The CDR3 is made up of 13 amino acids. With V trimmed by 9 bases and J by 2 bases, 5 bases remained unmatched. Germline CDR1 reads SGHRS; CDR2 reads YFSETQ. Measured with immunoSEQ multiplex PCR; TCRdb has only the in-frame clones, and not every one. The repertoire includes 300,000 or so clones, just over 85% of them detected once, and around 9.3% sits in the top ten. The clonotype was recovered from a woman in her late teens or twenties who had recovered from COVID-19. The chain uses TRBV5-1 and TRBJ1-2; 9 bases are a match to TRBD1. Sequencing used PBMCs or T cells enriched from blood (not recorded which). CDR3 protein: CAIPGQGNYGYTF. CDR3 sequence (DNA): TGCGCCATCCCGGGACAGGGAAACTATGGCTACACCTTC.